This T cell receptor beta chain is drawn from a study of monozygotic twins with inflammatory bowel disease. Study-level findings and limits: IBD patients, compared with healthy twins, shared fewer clonotypes with others (especially with disease activity). Repertoires of patients may have been made more variable by differing immunosuppressive treatments. Perhaps reflecting limited power, concordant and discordant twins did not differ in repertoire similarity.

Germline V lookup: CDR1 SGHAT, CDR2 FQNNGV. The CDR3 spans 12 residues. About this clonotype itself: Its antigen is still unknown.

It was roughly 3.5 ug of total RNA that each TCR library used. One entry per CDR3 protein, without DNA, is what TCRdb gives after re-calling the 5' RACE reads. The sample totals about 210,000 distinct CDR3 sequences. The genes are TRBV11-2 and TRBJ2-5. Sequencing was done on a sample of blood. The clonotype originates from a human donor with ulcerative colitis or Crohn's disease, or a healthy co-twin of an affected twin (not recorded which). CDR3 protein: CASRTHQETQYF.